The clone carrying this T cell receptor (beta chain) has just one count. The source of the sample is a study of blood T cell repertoires in COVID-19. About the research overall: Sources were T cells, B-cell-depleted T cells, or PBMCs; the material itself was cDNA or gDNA.

In the authors' workflow: Counts of nucleated cells, estimated from reference gene primer amplification, were obtained. Assay used: immunoSEQ multiplex PCR; TCRdb lists only in-frame clones, some missing. V, J and clone size are taken as reported in that table, and D and trimming were inferred from the DNA itself. The repertoire includes under 150,000 clones, around 84% of them detected once, and approximately 38% sits in the top ten. The germline V gene has CDR1 MNHEY and CDR2 SVGAGI. The CDR3 spans 14 residues. The V gene lost 1 base and the J gene lost 8 bases, with 14 bases spanning the gap. This clonotype was sampled from a human donor in a cohort sampled during active COVID-19. This chain links TRBV6-5 with TRBJ1-2, with D possibly being TRBD1 (6 bases). Sequencing used peripheral blood. CDR3 sequence (DNA): TGTGCCAGCAGTTACTTACAGGGTACTGCCGGCTACACCTTC. Its protein product is CASSYLQGTAGYTF.